This T cell receptor beta chain was profiled in a study of blood T cell repertoires in COVID-19. Produced via immunoSEQ multiplex PCR; TCRdb's table is partial and in-frame only. The top ten clones hold roughly 2.6% of a sample with roughly 80,000 clones, just over 90% of them seen once. This CDR3 is 14 amino acids long. V lost 3 bases, J lost 9 bases, and 18 bases lay in between. Germline values: CDR1 SEHNR, CDR2 FQNEAQ (reference sequence). This chain links TRBV7-9 with TRBJ2-7; possibly TRBD1 for D (6 bases). The specimen sequenced was peripheral blood. This clonotype was obtained from a man aged 45-65 years with COVID-19, enrolled during active disease. CDR3 region: CASSFEIQGSVQYF. The CDR3 DNA follows: TGTGCCAGCAGCTTCGAAATACAGGGAAGCGTGCAGTACTTC.